The rows below give T cell receptor beta chains drawn from one sample of a study of blood T cell repertoires in COVID-19. TCRdb keeps only in-frame clones here, not all; method: immunoSEQ multiplex PCR. The data hold more than 150,000 clones, with more than 70% observed a single time. The sample taken for sequencing was peripheral blood. Every receptor here comes from an elderly woman with active or convalescent COVID-19. Each CDR3 is given with its conserved first and last residue. The order of the fields is CDR3 protein, CDR3 DNA, J gene, D gene, V gene, clone size. A D gene is named only where the DNA matches it firmly. Part of the rows lack a size; the others show once, few, many or a class for expanded clones.

CASSIAAGDGYTF | TGTGCCAGTAGTATAGCGGCAGGGGATGGCTACACCTTC | TRBJ1-2 | . | TRBV19 | .
CASGTSGGTQYF | TGTGCCAGCGGGACTAGCGGGGGGACCCAGTACTTC | TRBJ2-5 | TRBD2 | TRBV11-2 | .
CAGSGEARNTQYF | TGTGCCGGTAGCGGGGAGGCCAGGAATACGCAGTATTTT | TRBJ2-3 | TRBD2 | TRBV2 | .
CASSPSTSGRQETQYF | TGTGCCAGCAGCCCTTCGACTAGCGGGAGACAAGAGACCCAGTACTTC | TRBJ2-5 | TRBD2 | TRBV9 | once
CASSTKAGPQPQHF | TGTGCCAGCAGTACAAAGGCAGGGCCCCAGCCCCAGCATTTT | TRBJ1-5 | . | TRBV6-5 | once
CASSRFIPRQGAAGYSNQPQHF | TGTGCCAGCAGCCGATTCATTCCACGACAGGGGGCAGCGGGTTATAGCAATCAGCCCCAGCATTTT | TRBJ1-5 | TRBD1 | TRBV7-8 | .
CASSWTAPNEKLFF | TGCGCCAGCAGCTGGACAGCACCAAATGAAAAACTGTTTTTT | TRBJ1-4 | . | TRBV5-1 | few
CAISVGNRLYGYTF | TGTGCCATCAGTGTAGGAAACAGGCTCTATGGCTACACCTTC | TRBJ1-2 | . | TRBV10-3 | .
CSVEEYYGYTF | TGCAGCGTTGAGGAGTACTATGGCTACACCTTC | TRBJ1-2 | . | TRBV29-1 | .
CASSPPAPFNEQFF | TGTGCCAGCAGTCCCCCCGCGCCGTTCAATGAGCAGTTCTTC | TRBJ2-1 | . | TRBV4-2 | .
CASSLSMTGRQPQHF | TGTGCCAGCAGTTTATCGATGACAGGGCGACAGCCCCAGCATTTT | TRBJ1-5 | TRBD1 | TRBV27 | .
CASNGDRTQYF | TGTGCCAGCAACGGGGACAGGACGCAGTACTTC | TRBJ2-7 | TRBD1 | TRBV3-1/TRBV3-2 | once
CASSFRDRGREKLFF | TGCGCCAGCAGCTTCCGGGACAGGGGCCGAGAAAAACTGTTTTTT | TRBJ1-4 | TRBD1 | TRBV5-1 | .
CASKKGHLLSNQPQHF | TGTGCCAGTAAAAAGGGACACCTTCTTAGCAATCAGCCCCAGCATTTT | TRBJ1-5 | . | TRBV19 | .
CASSARGARGEKLFF | TGTGCCAGTAGTGCCCGCGGGGCCCGGGGGGAAAAACTGTTTTTT | TRBJ1-4 | . | TRBV19 | .
CASRADSPYGYTF | TGTGCCAGCAGGGCGGACAGTCCCTATGGCTACACCTTC | TRBJ1-2 | . | TRBV2 | .
CASSSRGLNTGELFF | TGTGCCAGCAGCTCCCGGGGGTTAAACACCGGGGAGCTGTTTTTT | TRBJ2-2 | . | TRBV7-9 | .
CASSQDRGFEQYF | TGCGCCAGCAGCCAAGATCGGGGGTTCGAGCAGTACTTC | TRBJ2-7 | . | TRBV4-3 | .
CASSSPGGLDGYTF | TGTGCCAGCAGTTCCCCGGGGGGGTTAGACGGCTACACCTTC | TRBJ1-2 | . | TRBV6-6 | .
CSVVDRGNTEAFF | TGCAGCGTTGTCGACAGGGGGAACACTGAAGCTTTCTTT | TRBJ1-1 | TRBD1 | TRBV29-1 | .
CASSSPELQGIGCNQPQHF | TGTGCCAGCAGCTCCCCAGAGCTGCAGGGAATAGGCTGCAATCAGCCCCAGCATTTT | TRBJ1-5 | . | TRBV7-3 | many
CASSMDRDAYEQYF | TGTGCCAGTAGTATGGACAGGGACGCCTACGAGCAGTACTTC | TRBJ2-7 | TRBD1 | TRBV19 | .
CASSQDRAGGNQPQHF | TGTGCCAGCAGCCAAGATCGAGCCGGGGGCAATCAGCCCCAGCATTTT | TRBJ1-5 | . | TRBV4-2 | few
CASSATGAADTQYF | TGTGCCAGCAGTGCTACAGGGGCTGCAGATACGCAGTATTTT | TRBJ2-3 | TRBD1 | TRBV6-6 | .
CASSSFERGYTF | TGTGCCAGCAGTTCCTTTGAGAGGGGCTACACCTTC | TRBJ1-2 | . | TRBV6-2/TRBV6-3 | .
CASSGQTGELFF | TGTGCCAGCAGTGGACAAACCGGGGAGCTGTTTTTT | TRBJ2-2 | . | TRBV2 | .
CASGPQGTDRNTEAFF | TGTGCCAGCGGACCTCAGGGGACCGACAGGAACACTGAAGCTTTCTTT | TRBJ1-1 | . | TRBV5-4 | .
CASSYRPPGGGGETQYF | TGTGCCAGCAGCTACCGACCGCCGGGGGGGGGTGGAGAGACCCAGTACTTC | TRBJ2-5 | TRBD2 | TRBV11-2 | few
CASSFSLGNTIYF | TGTGCCAGCAGTTTCTCCCTGGGAAACACCATATATTTT | TRBJ1-3 | . | TRBV27 | .
CASSPGTGGPSYNSPLHF | TGTGCCAGCAGTCCCGGGACCGGGGGGCCCTCCTATAATTCACCCCTCCACTTT | TRBJ1-6 | . | TRBV28 | few
CASSEVDSGGADTQYF | TGTGCCAGCAGTGAAGTGGATAGCGGGGGGGCAGATACGCAGTATTTT | TRBJ2-3 | TRBD2 | TRBV6-1 | few
CATSSLRGSSYEQYF | TGTGCCACCAGCTCTCTCAGGGGCAGCTCCTACGAGCAGTACTTC | TRBJ2-7 | . | TRBV15 | .
CASSPDRDRNEKLFF | TGTGCCAGCAGCCCCGACAGGGATAGAAATGAAAAACTGTTTTTT | TRBJ1-4 | TRBD1 | TRBV7-7 | .
CASRNNQGKETQYF | TGTGCCAGCAGGAACAATCAGGGAAAAGAGACCCAGTACTTC | TRBJ2-5 | . | TRBV2 | .
CASSSPTSGGTYEQYF | TGTGCCAGCAGCTCACCCACTAGCGGGGGAACCTACGAGCAGTACTTC | TRBJ2-7 | TRBD2 | TRBV5-4 | .
CASSSLAGAEGDETQYF | TGTGCCAGCAGCTCACTAGCGGGGGCCGAAGGGGATGAGACCCAGTACTTC | TRBJ2-5 | TRBD2 | TRBV11-2 | .
CASSPRPNSNYGYTF | TGCGCCAGCAGCCCTCGCCCCAACTCGAACTATGGCTACACCTTC | TRBJ1-2 | . | TRBV5-1 | once
CASSRITGSTDTQYF | TGTGCCAGCTCACGGATCACAGGAAGCACAGATACGCAGTATTTT | TRBJ2-3 | . | TRBV18 | .
CASSIDYRDENYGYTF | TGCGCCAGCAGCATTGACTACAGGGATGAAAACTATGGCTACACCTTC | TRBJ1-2 | . | TRBV5-1 | .
CASSLNPGDSYEQYF | TGTGCCAGCAGCTTAAATCCAGGGGATAGCTACGAGCAGTACTTC | TRBJ2-7 | . | TRBV11-3 | .
CASSQAGGEQYF | TGTGCCAGCAGCCAAGCCGGGGGCGAGCAGTACTTC | TRBJ2-7 | . | TRBV14 | .
CASSPGPRGGFVNTEAFF | TGCGCCAGCAGCCCAGGGCCGCGCGGGGGGTTTGTGAACACTGAAGCTTTCTTT | TRBJ1-1 | . | TRBV5-1 | .
CASSLQSGWGYEQYF | TGTGCCAGCAGCTTGCAGTCAGGGTGGGGTTACGAGCAGTACTTC | TRBJ2-7 | . | TRBV5-6 | few
CASSLLAGGPDTQYF | TGCGCCAGCAGCTTACTAGCGGGGGGGCCAGATACGCAGTATTTT | TRBJ2-3 | TRBD2 | TRBV5-1 | few
CASSGQGNTGELFF | TGTGCCAGCAGCGGACAGGGAAACACCGGGGAGCTGTTTTTT | TRBJ2-2 | TRBD1 | TRBV5-4 | .
CASSVDRPYNSPLHF | TGTGCCAGCAGTGTAGACAGGCCATATAATTCACCCCTCCACTTT | TRBJ1-6 | . | TRBV2 | .
CASSTHRTARGEQYF | TGTGCCAGCAGTACCCACAGGACAGCTAGGGGAGAGCAGTACTTC | TRBJ2-7 | . | TRBV28 | .
CASRLYRGAEAFF | TGTGCCAGCAGGTTGTACAGGGGCGCTGAAGCTTTCTTT | TRBJ1-1 | TRBD1 | TRBV2 | .
CAGDSSSYNSPLHF | TGTGCCGGCGACAGTAGCTCCTATAATTCACCCCTCCACTTT | TRBJ1-6 | . | TRBV6-4 | .
CASSLVGTGGYGYTF | TGTGCCAGCAGCTTGGTTGGGACAGGGGGTTATGGCTACACCTTC | TRBJ1-2 | TRBD1 | TRBV5-6 | .
CASRDRDLSYNEQFF | TGTGCCAGCAGGGACAGGGATTTATCCTACAATGAGCAGTTCTTC | TRBJ2-1 | TRBD1 | TRBV2 | .